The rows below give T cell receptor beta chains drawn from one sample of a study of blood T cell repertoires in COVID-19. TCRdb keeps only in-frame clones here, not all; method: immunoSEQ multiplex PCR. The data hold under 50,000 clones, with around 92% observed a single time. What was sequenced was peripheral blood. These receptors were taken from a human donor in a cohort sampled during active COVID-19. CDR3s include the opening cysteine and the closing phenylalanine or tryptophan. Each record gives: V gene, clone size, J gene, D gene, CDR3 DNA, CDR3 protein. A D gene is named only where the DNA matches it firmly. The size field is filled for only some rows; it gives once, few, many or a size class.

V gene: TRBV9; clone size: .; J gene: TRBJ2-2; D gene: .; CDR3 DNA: TGTGCCAGCAGCGTAGCTCGGTTATTATCTAGCGGGGAGCTGTTTTTT; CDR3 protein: CASSVARLLSSGELFF
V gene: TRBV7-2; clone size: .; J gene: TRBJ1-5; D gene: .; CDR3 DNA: TGTGCCAGCAGCTTCAACGGTCAGCCCCAGCATTTT; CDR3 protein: CASSFNGQPQHF
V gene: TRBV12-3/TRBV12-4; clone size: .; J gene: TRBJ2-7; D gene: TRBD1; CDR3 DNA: TGTGCCAGCACCTGGACAGGGTACGAGCAGTACTTC; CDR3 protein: CASTWTGYEQYF
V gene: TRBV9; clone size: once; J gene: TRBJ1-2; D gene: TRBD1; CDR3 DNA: TGTGCCAGCAGCCGAGGACAGGGAATCCTCTATGGCTACACCTTC; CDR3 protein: CASSRGQGILYGYTF
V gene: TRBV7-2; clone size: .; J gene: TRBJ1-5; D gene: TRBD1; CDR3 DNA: TGTGCCAGCAGCGTCGGGACAGCTAATCAGCCCCAGCATTTT; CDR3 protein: CASSVGTANQPQHF
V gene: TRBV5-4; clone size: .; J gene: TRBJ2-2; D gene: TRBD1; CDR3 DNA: TGTGCCAGCAGCTCGGGGCTCGACAGGGGGAACACCGGGGAGCTGTTTTTT; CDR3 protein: CASSSGLDRGNTGELFF
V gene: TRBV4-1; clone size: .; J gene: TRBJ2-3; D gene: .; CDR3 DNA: TGCGCCAGCAGCCCCGGGACTCCCCTCGATCATACGCAGTATTTT; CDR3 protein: CASSPGTPLDHTQYF
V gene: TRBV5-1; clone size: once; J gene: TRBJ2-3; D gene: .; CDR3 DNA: TGCGCCAGCAGCTTGGAACCCACTGCCAACACAGATACGCAGTATTTT; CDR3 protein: CASSLEPTANTDTQYF
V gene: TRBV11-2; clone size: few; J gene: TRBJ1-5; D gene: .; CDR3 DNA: TGTGCCAGCAGCTTAGGGCAGGTAGGCAATCAGCCCCAGCATTTT; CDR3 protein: CASSLGQVGNQPQHF
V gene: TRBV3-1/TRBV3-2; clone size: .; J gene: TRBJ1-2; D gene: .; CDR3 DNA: TGTGCCAGCAGCCAAGGGGGCCCCCTCTCCGTCTATGGCTACACCTTC; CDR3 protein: CASSQGGPLSVYGYTF
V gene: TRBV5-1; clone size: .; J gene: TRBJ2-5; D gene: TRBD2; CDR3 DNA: TGCGCCAGCAGCTTGGCCGGGCGGGAGTTAGAGACCCAGTACTTC; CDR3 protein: CASSLAGRELETQYF
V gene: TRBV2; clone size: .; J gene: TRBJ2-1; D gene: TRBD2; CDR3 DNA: TGTGCCAGCCACAAAGAACTAGCGGGAGGGGCTGAGCAGTTCTTC; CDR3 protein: CASHKELAGGAEQFF